This T cell receptor (beta chain) was sequenced for a study of CD8+ T cells in alopecia areata. In the study overall: In an open-label trial, patients got 5 to 10 mg tofacitinib twice daily. Tofacitinib exposure lasted 6 to 18 months, followed by 6 months off drug.

Trimming took 2 bases from V and 0 from J, leaving 4 bases between them. Germline CDR1 reads SGHTA; CDR2 reads FQGNSA. The CDR3 loop spans 13 amino acids. Following extraction, RNA underwent reverse transcription to cDNA, which served as the sequencing template. The protocol was immunoSEQ multiplex PCR, while the TCRdb copy is restricted to in-frame clones and leaves out a portion. The sample lists roughly 150,000 clones; roughly 61% were seen once. This TCR derives from a human donor with alopecia areata. V gene TRBV7-2 combines with J gene TRBJ1-1; D gene uncertain. Material: CD4+ T cells sorted from blood, obtained at week 0. The CDR3, as DNA: TGTGCCAGCAGCTTAACGGTGAACACTGAAGCTTTCTTT. Amino acids: CASSLTVNTEAFF.